A selection of T cell receptor beta chains follows, all from one sample in a study of T cell responses to AZD1222 COVID-19 vaccine. Profiled with immunoSEQ multiplex PCR; TCRdb holds only in-frame clones, not every one. The table shows 130,000 to 150,000 clones, with over 85% occurring only once. Sequencing used peripheral blood, obtained 28 days after the second AZD1222 dose. Receptors originate from an adult who received the AZD1222 COVID-19 vaccine. Both conserved end residues are part of each CDR3. Each record gives: clone size, J gene, V gene, D gene, CDR3 protein, CDR3 DNA. The D gene is left open where the match is weak. Only part of the rows carry a size: once, few, many, or a class if the clone is expanded.

abundance: once; j_gene: TRBJ1-1; v_gene: TRBV6-5; d_gene: -; CDR3aa: CASSYSNTEAFF; CDR3nt: TGTGCCAGCAGTTACTCGAACACTGAAGCTTTCTTT
abundance: -; j_gene: TRBJ2-3; v_gene: TRBV7-9; d_gene: -; CDR3aa: CASSWSGPDTQYF; CDR3nt: TGTGCCAGCAGCTGGAGCGGGCCAGATACGCAGTATTTT
abundance: -; j_gene: TRBJ2-4; v_gene: TRBV19; d_gene: -; CDR3aa: CASSIGALGAKNIQYF; CDR3nt: TGTGCCAGTAGTATAGGGGCCCTGGGGGCCAAAAACATTCAGTACTTC
abundance: -; j_gene: TRBJ2-3; v_gene: TRBV6-5; d_gene: TRBD2; CDR3aa: CASSRRTSSTDTQYF; CDR3nt: TGTGCCAGCAGCCGTCGGACTAGCTCCACAGATACGCAGTATTTT
abundance: -; j_gene: TRBJ2-7; v_gene: TRBV7-9; d_gene: TRBD1; CDR3aa: CASSRFPTGGSEQYF; CDR3nt: TGTGCCAGCAGCCGTTTTCCCACAGGGGGTTCCGAGCAGTACTTC
abundance: -; j_gene: TRBJ2-7; v_gene: TRBV9; d_gene: TRBD1; CDR3aa: CASSSYQGAALEEQYF; CDR3nt: TGTGCCAGCAGCTCATACCAGGGGGCGGCTCTTGAGGAGCAGTACTTC
abundance: -; j_gene: TRBJ2-5; v_gene: TRBV6-5; d_gene: -; CDR3aa: CASSYNRGGETQYF; CDR3nt: TGTGCCAGCAGTTACAACAGGGGGGGAGAGACCCAGTACTTC
abundance: -; j_gene: TRBJ1-2; v_gene: TRBV27; d_gene: TRBD1; CDR3aa: CASSPGQGAIPPLGGYTF; CDR3nt: TGTGCCAGCAGTCCCGGACAGGGGGCGATACCCCCTCTAGGGGGCTACACCTTC
abundance: -; j_gene: TRBJ1-5; v_gene: TRBV5-6; d_gene: -; CDR3aa: CASSLSADHQPQHF; CDR3nt: TGTGCCAGCAGCTTGTCAGCGGATCATCAGCCCCAGCATTTT
abundance: -; j_gene: TRBJ2-5; v_gene: TRBV28; d_gene: -; CDR3aa: CASSGLGGAETQYF; CDR3nt: TGTGCCAGCAGTGGGTTGGGGGGGGCTGAGACCCAGTACTTC
abundance: -; j_gene: TRBJ2-5; v_gene: TRBV11-2; d_gene: -; CDR3aa: CASRGDYQETQYF; CDR3nt: TGTGCCAGCAGAGGGGATTACCAAGAGACCCAGTACTTC
abundance: -; j_gene: TRBJ2-4; v_gene: TRBV14; d_gene: TRBD2; CDR3aa: CASSQGLAGSSKNIQYF; CDR3nt: TGTGCCAGCAGCCAAGGACTAGCGGGGTCATCGAAAAACATTCAGTACTTC
abundance: -; j_gene: TRBJ2-1; v_gene: TRBV7-2; d_gene: -; CDR3aa: CASSLSGRDEQFF; CDR3nt: TGTGCCAGCAGCTTATCGGGGCGCGATGAGCAGTTCTTC
abundance: -; j_gene: TRBJ2-7; v_gene: TRBV28; d_gene: TRBD1; CDR3aa: CASSLAGTGFSEQYF; CDR3nt: TGTGCCAGCAGTTTAGCGGGGACAGGGTTCTCCGAGCAGTACTTC
abundance: -; j_gene: TRBJ2-7; v_gene: TRBV6-9; d_gene: TRBD1; CDR3aa: CASSSPDRDGSYEQYF; CDR3nt: TGTGCCAGCAGTTCCCCCGACAGGGACGGATCCTACGAGCAGTACTTC
abundance: -; j_gene: TRBJ1-2; v_gene: TRBV29-1; d_gene: -; CDR3aa: CSVEYGIQRGYTF; CDR3nt: TGCAGCGTAGAGTACGGGATCCAAAGGGGCTACACCTTC
abundance: -; j_gene: TRBJ2-5; v_gene: TRBV2; d_gene: TRBD1; CDR3aa: CASSLRKGAQETQYF; CDR3nt: TGTGCCAGCAGCCTCCGTAAGGGGGCCCAAGAGACCCAGTACTTC
abundance: -; j_gene: TRBJ1-5; v_gene: TRBV5-5; d_gene: -; CDR3aa: CASSQGGYSNQPQHF; CDR3nt: TGTGCCAGCAGCCAAGGGGGTTATAGCAATCAGCCCCAGCATTTT
abundance: -; j_gene: TRBJ2-5; v_gene: TRBV6-2/TRBV6-3; d_gene: -; CDR3aa: CASSYSGERETQYF; CDR3nt: TGTGCCAGCAGTTACTCGGGGGAGAGGGAGACCCAGTACTTC
abundance: -; j_gene: TRBJ2-2; v_gene: TRBV6-2/TRBV6-3; d_gene: -; CDR3aa: CASSSPGDIMPAGELFF; CDR3nt: TGTGCCAGCAGTTCCCCGGGGGACATTATGCCCGCCGGGGAGCTGTTTTTT
abundance: -; j_gene: TRBJ1-1; v_gene: TRBV18; d_gene: TRBD1; CDR3aa: CASSPLVQGAAEAFF; CDR3nt: TGTGCCAGCTCACCACTCGTCCAGGGGGCCGCTGAAGCTTTCTTT
abundance: -; j_gene: TRBJ1-3; v_gene: TRBV30; d_gene: -; CDR3aa: CAWSASFSGNTIYF; CDR3nt: TGTGCCTGGAGCGCCAGCTTCTCTGGAAACACCATATATTTT
abundance: few; j_gene: TRBJ2-2; v_gene: TRBV7-3; d_gene: TRBD2; CDR3aa: CASSLTSGIPTGELFF; CDR3nt: TGTGCCAGCAGCTTAACCAGCGGGATCCCCACCGGGGAGCTGTTTTTT
abundance: -; j_gene: TRBJ2-5; v_gene: TRBV28; d_gene: TRBD2; CDR3aa: CASSFGGSAGKTQYF; CDR3nt: TGTGCCAGCAGTTTCGGCGGGAGTGCAGGGAAGACCCAGTACTTC
abundance: -; j_gene: TRBJ2-3; v_gene: TRBV3-1/TRBV3-2; d_gene: -; CDR3aa: CASSRRDAVTQYF; CDR3nt: TGTGCCAGCAGCCGCAGGGACGCCGTTACGCAGTATTTT
abundance: -; j_gene: TRBJ1-2; v_gene: TRBV7-9; d_gene: -; CDR3aa: CASSLVGSTNYGYTF; CDR3nt: TGTGCCAGCAGCTTAGTCGGCAGTACTAACTATGGCTACACCTTC
abundance: -; j_gene: TRBJ2-7; v_gene: TRBV12-3/TRBV12-4; d_gene: -; CDR3aa: CASSLPGYEQYF; CDR3nt: TGTGCCAGCAGTTTGCCCGGCTACGAGCAGTACTTC
abundance: -; j_gene: TRBJ2-5; v_gene: TRBV6-1; d_gene: -; CDR3aa: CASSEQNQETQYF; CDR3nt: TGTGCCAGCAGTGAACAGAACCAAGAGACCCAGTACTTC
abundance: -; j_gene: TRBJ2-1; v_gene: TRBV9; d_gene: -; CDR3aa: CASSVAGYNEQFF; CDR3nt: TGTGCCAGCAGCGTAGCTGGGTACAATGAGCAGTTCTTC
abundance: -; j_gene: TRBJ2-4; v_gene: TRBV18; d_gene: TRBD1; CDR3aa: CASSPPTGTVGIQYF; CDR3nt: TGTGCCAGCTCACCACCCACCGGGACAGTTGGCATTCAGTACTTC
abundance: few; j_gene: TRBJ1-3; v_gene: TRBV5-1; d_gene: TRBD1; CDR3aa: CASSSVGTGGNTIYF; CDR3nt: TGCGCCAGCAGCTCCGTGGGGACAGGAGGAAACACCATATATTTT
abundance: -; j_gene: TRBJ1-5; v_gene: TRBV30; d_gene: -; CDR3aa: CAWSLGAGNQPQHF; CDR3nt: TGTGCCTGGAGTCTCGGAGCGGGGAATCAGCCCCAGCATTTT
abundance: -; j_gene: TRBJ2-5; v_gene: TRBV9; d_gene: -; CDR3aa: CASSNRAIPGETQYF; CDR3nt: TGTGCCAGCAGCAACAGAGCTATCCCGGGGGAGACCCAGTACTTC
abundance: -; j_gene: TRBJ2-3; v_gene: TRBV19; d_gene: -; CDR3aa: CASSISGLSTDTQYF; CDR3nt: TGTGCCAGTAGTATAAGCGGGCTTAGCACAGATACGCAGTATTTT
abundance: -; j_gene: TRBJ1-2; v_gene: TRBV24-1; d_gene: TRBD1; CDR3aa: CATSLDRGGYTF; CDR3nt: TGTGCCACCAGCCTGGACAGGGGCGGCTACACCTTC
abundance: -; j_gene: TRBJ2-3; v_gene: TRBV4-1; d_gene: TRBD2; CDR3aa: CASSQVNTAGGSDTQYF; CDR3nt: TGCGCCAGCAGCCAAGTTAATACGGCGGGAGGTTCAGATACGCAGTATTTT
abundance: -; j_gene: TRBJ2-7; v_gene: TRBV10-3; d_gene: -; CDR3aa: CATKIAASSYEQYF; CDR3nt: TGTGCCACCAAGATAGCGGCGAGTTCCTACGAGCAGTACTTC
abundance: -; j_gene: TRBJ1-2; v_gene: TRBV5-6; d_gene: TRBD1; CDR3aa: CASSGPRDRHGYTF; CDR3nt: TGTGCCAGCAGCGGCCCCCGGGACAGGCATGGCTACACCTTC
abundance: -; j_gene: TRBJ1-1; v_gene: TRBV6-2/TRBV6-3; d_gene: TRBD1; CDR3aa: CASSPPGQGALWTTEAFF; CDR3nt: TGTGCCAGCAGTCCACCGGGACAGGGGGCTCTGTGGACCACTGAAGCTTTCTTT
abundance: few; j_gene: TRBJ2-1; v_gene: TRBV6-6; d_gene: TRBD1; CDR3aa: CASSYLQGAYNEQFF; CDR3nt: TGTGCCAGCAGTTACTTACAGGGGGCTTACAATGAGCAGTTCTTC
abundance: -; j_gene: TRBJ2-1; v_gene: TRBV4-1; d_gene: TRBD2; CDR3aa: CASSLNSGSFYNEQFF; CDR3nt: TGCGCCAGCAGTCTAAATAGCGGGAGCTTCTACAATGAGCAGTTCTTC
abundance: -; j_gene: TRBJ1-4; v_gene: TRBV7-7; d_gene: TRBD1; CDR3aa: CASSPGQGQHEKLFF; CDR3nt: TGTGCCAGCAGCCCTGGACAGGGGCAGCATGAAAAACTGTTTTTT
abundance: -; j_gene: TRBJ2-1; v_gene: TRBV9; d_gene: -; CDR3aa: CASSPESYNEQFF; CDR3nt: TGTGCCAGCAGCCCCGAGTCCTACAATGAGCAGTTCTTC
abundance: -; j_gene: TRBJ2-5; v_gene: TRBV19; d_gene: -; CDR3aa: CASRALGGSSAGVQETQYF; CDR3nt: TGTGCCAGTCGCGCTCTGGGTGGGAGTTCCGCCGGGGTCCAAGAGACCCAGTACTTC
abundance: -; j_gene: TRBJ1-1; v_gene: TRBV5-1; d_gene: -; CDR3aa: CASSLASVNTEAFF; CDR3nt: TGCGCCAGCAGCTTGGCCTCGGTAAACACTGAAGCTTTCTTT
abundance: -; j_gene: TRBJ2-7; v_gene: TRBV25-1; d_gene: -; CDR3aa: CASSDRAYEQYF; CDR3nt: TGTGCCAGCTCAGACCGAGCCTACGAGCAGTACTTC
abundance: -; j_gene: TRBJ2-2; v_gene: TRBV7-9; d_gene: TRBD1; CDR3aa: CASSSTGGNTGELFF; CDR3nt: TGTGCCAGCAGCTCAACAGGGGGGAACACCGGGGAGCTGTTTTTT